This TCR beta chain was documented in a study of T cell responses to AZD1222 COVID-19 vaccine. As concerns this clone: Its antigen remains unidentified.

General study findings and limits: The donors showed a predominance of white British ancestry and of females, with possible underestimation of clonal diversity.

Clones were read by immunoSEQ multiplex PCR, and TCRdb kept only the in-frame ones, dropping some. The repertoire holds roughly 170,000 clones, with around nine tenths as singletons. This CDR3 spans 14 amino acids. The ends were cut back, 5 bases at V and 10 bases at J, with 18 bases in the middle. Germline V gives CDR1 SGHTA, CDR2 FQGTGA. The chain joins TRBV7-3 to TRBJ2-1, with a weak D call TRBD2 (5 bases). Specimen: peripheral blood, collected on day 0 of AZD1222 vaccination. The TCR comes from an adult in good health. The CDR3 loop is CASSPRAPGGEQFF. CDR3 DNA sequence: TGTGCCAGCAGCCCTCGGGCCCCCGGAGGCGAGCAGTTCTTC. Variable domain in full (rest from reference TRBV7-3 and TRBJ2-1): GAGVSQTPSNKVTEKGKYVELRCDPISGHTALYWYRQSLGQGPEFLIYFQGTGAADDSGLPNDRFFAVRPEGSVSTLKIQRTERGDSAVYLCASSPRAPGGEQFFGPGTRLTVL.